This is a list of T cell receptor beta chains from one sample in a study of cytomegalovirus exposure and HLA in healthy donors. TCRdb's copy holds only in-frame clones and misses some; the assay was immunoSEQ multiplex PCR. The sample has around 80,000 clones; roughly 9.1% are singletons. The sample taken for sequencing was PBMCs. The receptors were gathered from a man aged 55 to 70 in good health and CMV-seropositive. Both conserved end residues are part of each CDR3. The order of the fields is D gene, V gene, clone size, J gene, CDR3 DNA, CDR3 protein. The D gene is left open where the match is weak. Clone size is shown for a subset of rows, as once, few, many or a class of expanded clone.

NA,TRBV9,NA,TRBJ1-6,TGTGCCAGCAGCGGCGGGGGGGGGAATTCACCCCTCCACTTT,CASSGGGGNSPLHF
NA,TRBV5-1,NA,TRBJ2-1,TGCGCCAGCAGTGCCGGGGGATCCTACAATGAGCAGTTCTTC,CASSAGGSYNEQFF
TRBD1,TRBV13,NA,TRBJ2-2,TGTGCCAGCAGCTTATCGACAGGGCGGGTCACCGGGGAGCTGTTTTTT,CASSLSTGRVTGELFF
NA,TRBV5-6,NA,TRBJ1-2,TGTGCCAGCAGTCCTGGGACTGCCCTGACTGGCTACACCTTC,CASSPGTALTGYTF
TRBD2,TRBV28,NA,TRBJ2-7,TGTGCCAGCAGTTTACTAGCGGGAGGGCCGCGAGGTCCCTACGAGCAGTACTTC,CASSLLAGGPRGPYEQYF
TRBD2,TRBV15,few,TRBJ2-3,TGTGCCACCAGAGGGACTAGCGGGGGAATAAGCACAGATACGCAGTATTTT,CATRGTSGGISTDTQYF
TRBD1,TRBV30,NA,TRBJ1-2,TGTGCCTGGAGTGATGGCGGGACAGATTATGATGGCTACACCTTC,CAWSDGGTDYDGYTF
NA,TRBV19,NA,TRBJ2-7,TGTGCCAGTAGTATGGAATTTGGGCTAGCGTCCTACGAGCAGTACTTC,CASSMEFGLASYEQYF
NA,TRBV9,few,TRBJ2-5,TGTGCCAGCAGCCCCCGCGGGACAGTTCAAGAGACCCAGTACTTC,CASSPRGTVQETQYF
TRBD1,TRBV6-1,few,TRBJ1-4,TGTGCCAGCAGTGGACCGGGACAGGGGGCATGGGAAAAACTGTTTTTT,CASSGPGQGAWEKLFF
NA,TRBV7-3,NA,TRBJ2-3,TGTGCCAGCAGCTTAGGGACAAACTTAATCACAGATACGCAGTATTTT,CASSLGTNLITDTQYF
NA,TRBV19,NA,TRBJ1-6,TGTGCCAGCCAAACAGGAGGGGTAACCTCACCCCTCCACTTT,CASQTGGVTSPLHF
NA,TRBV11-2,NA,TRBJ2-3,TGTGCCAGCAGCTTAGATGGCAGGGTGACAGATACGCAGTATTTT,CASSLDGRVTDTQYF
TRBD1,TRBV5-4,few,TRBJ2-7,TGTGCCAGCAGCTTGCCCCTACAGGGGGCGCGAAACGAGCAGTACTTC,CASSLPLQGARNEQYF
NA,TRBV30,few,TRBJ1-1,TGTGCCTGGAGTGTACTAGCGGGGGGCACTGAAGCTTTCTTT,CAWSVLAGGTEAFF
NA,TRBV6-4,NA,TRBJ2-2,TGTGCCAGCAGGAAGACAGAGAACACCGGGGAGCTGTTTTTT,CASRKTENTGELFF
NA,TRBV6-5,NA,TRBJ2-1,TGTGCCAGCAGCGCGTACAATGAGCAGTTCTTC,CASSAYNEQFF
TRBD1,TRBV6-1,few,TRBJ1-1,TGTGCCAGCAGTGCCACAGGGGGCACTGAAGCTTTCTTT,CASSATGGTEAFF
NA,TRBV5-4,few,TRBJ1-2,TGTGCCAGCAGCCCGACGGCGGGCGAGGGACTTGGCTACACCTTC,CASSPTAGEGLGYTF
TRBD1,TRBV5-1,NA,TRBJ1-2,TGCGCCAGCAGCTGGACAGGGGGCGAAGGCTACACCTTC,CASSWTGGEGYTF
TRBD2,TRBV7-8,NA,TRBJ2-5,TGTGCCAGCAGCTTAGCGGCTAGCGGGGGTTCGGAGACCCAGTACTTC,CASSLAASGGSETQYF
NA,TRBV7-3,few,TRBJ1-3,TGTGCCAGCAGCGAACAAGGGGGCACCATATATTTT,CASSEQGGTIYF
NA,TRBV5-1,NA,TRBJ1-1,TGCGCCAGCAGTCGAAGCAAGGAGTCAGCTTTCTTT,CASSRSKESAFF
TRBD1,TRBV10-3,NA,TRBJ2-2,TGTGCCATCAAGGCTACAGGGGCCTCAGGGGAGCTGTTTTTT,CAIKATGASGELFF